The clone carrying this T cell receptor beta chain was observed a handful of times. Its cognate antigen is unknown. The CDR3 is 17 amino acids. The germline gives CDR1 SGDLS, CDR2 YYNGEE. With 0 bases clipped from V and 2 bases from J, the junction kept 5 bases outside the gene matches. The data originate from a study of blood T cells in healthy people across ages. Study as a whole: There was about one barcoded beta molecule captured by template switching per two T cells. Study-wide results and limits: Leaving the PBMCs unsorted stopped any conclusive comparison of naive versus antigen-experienced cells. Long-lived and aged donors differed, with more naive CD4+ cells and higher diversity in the long-lived.

The use of a sample-barcoded 5' primer and a J-beta primer mix characterized a second PCR of roughly 6 to 12 cycles. Each cDNA molecule carried a tag from a template-switch adaptor that contained 12 random nucleotides. TCRdb re-called the 5' RACE reads through MiXCR, storing one row per CDR3 protein. The sample contains hundreds of thousands of distinct CDR3 sequences, approximately 53% of which appear only once. This receptor was obtained from a man between 35 and 55 years old in good health. The chain couples TRBV9 to TRBJ2-5, with 12 bases that match TRBD2. Sequencing was done on a sample of blood. The CDR3 DNA follows: TGTGCCAGCAGCGTAGAAACTAGCGGGGGGCTACAAGAGACCCAGTACTTC. Its translation is CASSVETSGGLQETQYF.